Listed below are T cell receptor beta chains from one sample, sequenced in a study of T cells in Graves' hyperthyroidism and ophthalmopathy. In TCRdb, the multiplex PCR reads were re-called with MiXCR into one record per CDR3 protein. Here the sample spans some 740,000 distinct CDR3 sequences, approximately 14% being singletons. The sequenced material came from blood. The receptor set was obtained from a woman aged 18-30 years with Graves' hyperthyroidism. CDR3s include the opening cysteine and the closing phenylalanine or tryptophan. Each record gives: V gene, J gene, clone size, CDR3 length, D gene, CDR3 DNA, CDR3 protein. The D gene is left open where the match is weak. A row's size may be missing; if present it is once, few, many or a size class.

v_call: TRBV20-1
j_call: TRBJ2-7
clone_size: many
cdr3_length: 16
d_call: .
cdr3_nt: TGCAGTGCTAGAGATTACGAGGGCCAGTCAATCTACGAGCAGTACTTC
cdr3_aa: CSARDYEGQSIYEQYF

v_call: TRBV15
j_call: TRBJ2-5
clone_size: many
cdr3_length: 13
d_call: .
cdr3_nt: TGTGCCACCAGCAGAGACGGTCAAGAGACCCAGTACTTC
cdr3_aa: CATSRDGQETQYF

v_call: TRBV5-6
j_call: TRBJ2-1
clone_size: few
cdr3_length: 16
d_call: TRBD2
cdr3_nt: TGTGCCAGCAGCTTGGGGCGGGAGAGGGGAAAAAATGAGCAGTTCTTC
cdr3_aa: CASSLGRERGKNEQFF

v_call: TRBV19
j_call: TRBJ1-5
clone_size: few
cdr3_length: 13
d_call: .
cdr3_nt: TGTGCCAGTAGTCCAGGGAACAATCAGCCCCAGCATTTT
cdr3_aa: CASSPGNNQPQHF

v_call: TRBV28
j_call: TRBJ1-1
clone_size: many
cdr3_length: 13
d_call: TRBD1
cdr3_nt: TGTGCCAGCAAGGACAGGCTGAACACTGAAGCTTTCTTT
cdr3_aa: CASKDRLNTEAFF

v_call: TRBV7-2
j_call: TRBJ2-1
clone_size: many
cdr3_length: 14
d_call: TRBD2
cdr3_nt: TGTGCCAGCACCATGACTAGCGGCTACAATGAGCAGTTCTTC
cdr3_aa: CASTMTSGYNEQFF

v_call: TRBV7-2
j_call: TRBJ1-6
clone_size: .
cdr3_length: 16
d_call: TRBD1
cdr3_nt: TGTGCCAGCAGACTTTCCGGGACAGGGAGAAATTCACCCCTCCACTTT
cdr3_aa: CASRLSGTGRNSPLHF

v_call: TRBV6-1
j_call: TRBJ2-7
clone_size: few
cdr3_length: 11
d_call: .
cdr3_nt: TGTGCCAGCAGTCCGGGCCTACTGATGTACTTC
cdr3_aa: CASSPGLLMYF

v_call: TRBV27
j_call: TRBJ2-1
clone_size: few
cdr3_length: 14
d_call: TRBD2
cdr3_nt: TGTGCCAGCCTAGGACCGGGAGGGTACAATGAGCAGTTCTTC
cdr3_aa: CASLGPGGYNEQFF

v_call: TRBV7-9
j_call: TRBJ2-2
clone_size: many
cdr3_length: 13
d_call: .
cdr3_nt: TGTGCCAGCAGCTTTAATAGCGTCGGGGAGCTGTTTTTT
cdr3_aa: CASSFNSVGELFF

v_call: TRBV9
j_call: TRBJ2-7
clone_size: few
cdr3_length: 13
d_call: .
cdr3_nt: TGTGCCAGCAGCGTAGCGGACACCTACGAGCAGTACTTC
cdr3_aa: CASSVADTYEQYF

v_call: TRBV9
j_call: TRBJ2-1
clone_size: .
cdr3_length: 13
d_call: TRBD2
cdr3_nt: TGTGCCAGCAGCGCCTGGGGGGGGGGTGAGCAGTTCTTC
cdr3_aa: CASSAWGGGEQFF

v_call: TRBV4-1
j_call: TRBJ2-3
clone_size: .
cdr3_length: 17
d_call: TRBD2
cdr3_nt: TGCGCCAGCAGCCAAGAAGGTGCGACTAGCGGCACAGATACGCAGTATTTT
cdr3_aa: CASSQEGATSGTDTQYF

v_call: TRBV7-9
j_call: TRBJ2-3
clone_size: many
cdr3_length: 16
d_call: .
cdr3_nt: TGTGCCAGCAGCCGTCAGGGACGGAAGAGCACAGATACGCAGTATTTT
cdr3_aa: CASSRQGRKSTDTQYF

v_call: TRBV9
j_call: TRBJ1-1
clone_size: many
cdr3_length: 13
d_call: .
cdr3_nt: TGTGCCAGCAGCGTAGCCCATAGCACTGAAGCTTTCTTT
cdr3_aa: CASSVAHSTEAFF

v_call: TRBV7-3
j_call: TRBJ2-3
clone_size: .
cdr3_length: 15
d_call: .
cdr3_nt: TGTGCCAGCAGCCGGGCCGGAGGAGGCACAGATACGCAGTATTTT
cdr3_aa: CASSRAGGGTDTQYF

v_call: TRBV28
j_call: TRBJ1-5
clone_size: many
cdr3_length: 12
d_call: .
cdr3_nt: TGTGCCAGCACCGCCAGGGATCAGCCCCAGCATTTT
cdr3_aa: CASTARDQPQHF

v_call: TRBV6-6
j_call: TRBJ2-1
clone_size: few
cdr3_length: 17
d_call: .
cdr3_nt: TGTGCCAGCAGTTACTCTCCCCTCGCCCAATCAGGGTATGAGCAGTTCTTC
cdr3_aa: CASSYSPLAQSGYEQFF

v_call: TRBV6-1
j_call: TRBJ2-3
clone_size: many
cdr3_length: 15
d_call: TRBD1
cdr3_nt: TGTGCCAGCAGTCTAGGGACAGGAAGGTTTGATACGCAGTATTTT
cdr3_aa: CASSLGTGRFDTQYF

v_call: TRBV24-1
j_call: TRBJ2-5
clone_size: .
cdr3_length: 13
d_call: .
cdr3_nt: TGTGCCACCAGTCGAGGAATTCAAGAGACCCAGTACTTC
cdr3_aa: CATSRGIQETQYF

v_call: TRBV11-2
j_call: TRBJ2-3
clone_size: .
cdr3_length: 13
d_call: .
cdr3_nt: TGTGCCAGCAGTTTCCGGGGACCAGATACGCAGTATTTT
cdr3_aa: CASSFRGPDTQYF

v_call: TRBV28
j_call: TRBJ2-1
clone_size: .
cdr3_length: 24
d_call: TRBD2
cdr3_nt: TGTGCCAGCAGTTCAACCAACCTCCTCCAGACTAGCGGGAGGGGGTGTCTCGCGTACAATGAGCAGTTCTTC
cdr3_aa: CASSSTNLLQTSGRGCLAYNEQFF

v_call: TRBV20-1
j_call: TRBJ2-2
clone_size: .
cdr3_length: 13
d_call: .
cdr3_nt: TGCAGTGCTAGAGGGCCAGGGCCGGGGGAGCTGTTTTTT
cdr3_aa: CSARGPGPGELFF

v_call: TRBV5-5
j_call: TRBJ2-3
clone_size: many
cdr3_length: 16
d_call: TRBD2
cdr3_nt: TGTGCCAGCAGCTTGGTGGGACTAGCGGGCACAGATACGCAGTATTTT
cdr3_aa: CASSLVGLAGTDTQYF

v_call: TRBV12-5
j_call: TRBJ1-5
clone_size: once
cdr3_length: 13
d_call: .
cdr3_nt: TGTGCTAGTACGGGATTTAGCAATCAGCCCCAGCATTTT
cdr3_aa: CASTGFSNQPQHF

v_call: TRBV28
j_call: TRBJ1-2
clone_size: many
cdr3_length: 12
d_call: .
cdr3_nt: TGTGCCAGCAGTTTAAAAGACAGAGCCTACACCTTC
cdr3_aa: CASSLKDRAYTF

v_call: TRBV18
j_call: TRBJ1-2
clone_size: .
cdr3_length: 13
d_call: .
cdr3_nt: TGTGCCAGCTCATCTCCGGATCGCTATGGCTACACCTTC
cdr3_aa: CASSSPDRYGYTF

v_call: TRBV6-1
j_call: TRBJ1-1
clone_size: .
cdr3_length: 17
d_call: .
cdr3_nt: TGTGCCAGCAGCCACCTAGAACGCACCGGGGCGCACACTGAAGCTTTCTTT
cdr3_aa: CASSHLERTGAHTEAFF

v_call: TRBV6-1
j_call: TRBJ1-1
clone_size: many
cdr3_length: 13
d_call: .
cdr3_nt: TGTGCCAGCAGTTATCAGGGGAACACTGAAGCTTTCTTT
cdr3_aa: CASSYQGNTEAFF

v_call: TRBV3-1
j_call: TRBJ2-7
clone_size: many
cdr3_length: 17
d_call: TRBD2
cdr3_nt: TGTGCCAGCAGCCAAGAAGGGGGGACTAGCGGGAGAGTCGAGCAGTACTTC
cdr3_aa: CASSQEGGTSGRVEQYF

v_call: TRBV5-8
j_call: TRBJ1-2
clone_size: many
cdr3_length: 14
d_call: .
cdr3_nt: TGTGCCAGCAGCTTCGGGGGAGGGTCATATGGCTACACCTTC
cdr3_aa: CASSFGGGSYGYTF

v_call: TRBV13
j_call: TRBJ1-5
clone_size: .
cdr3_length: 13
d_call: .
cdr3_nt: TGTGCCAGCAGGGCCGGAGGTAGGGGGCCCCAGCATTTT
cdr3_aa: CASRAGGRGPQHF

v_call: TRBV20-1
j_call: TRBJ1-4
clone_size: .
cdr3_length: 11
d_call: TRBD1
cdr3_nt: TGCAGTGCCGCGAGGGACAGCACACTGTTTTTT
cdr3_aa: CSAARDSTLFF

v_call: TRBV19
j_call: TRBJ2-1
clone_size: few
cdr3_length: 15
d_call: .
cdr3_nt: TGTGCCAGTAGTATATCCCCTAGCTGGAACAATGAGCAGTTCTTC
cdr3_aa: CASSISPSWNNEQFF

v_call: TRBV4-1
j_call: TRBJ1-2
clone_size: few
cdr3_length: 17
d_call: .
cdr3_nt: TGCGCCAGCAGCCAAGATCCTACGGCCTTCAACTTTATGAGCTACACCTTC
cdr3_aa: CASSQDPTAFNFMSYTF

v_call: TRBV12-3/TRBV12-4
j_call: TRBJ2-5
clone_size: many
cdr3_length: 15
d_call: TRBD2
cdr3_nt: TGTGCCAGCAGTCTGACACTAGCGGGAGTCGAGACCCAGTACTTC
cdr3_aa: CASSLTLAGVETQYF

v_call: TRBV4-1
j_call: TRBJ1-4
clone_size: many
cdr3_length: 15
d_call: .
cdr3_nt: TGCGCCAGCAGCCAGGCGGGGACAAGTAATGAAAAACTGTTTTTT
cdr3_aa: CASSQAGTSNEKLFF

v_call: TRBV27
j_call: TRBJ2-3
clone_size: few
cdr3_length: 16
d_call: .
cdr3_nt: TGTGCCAGCAGTCCCCAGGGGCCCTTACTCACAGATACGCAGTATTTT
cdr3_aa: CASSPQGPLLTDTQYF

v_call: TRBV24-1
j_call: TRBJ2-1
clone_size: .
cdr3_length: 15
d_call: .
cdr3_nt: TGTGCCACCAGTGATAGTACACAGATCTACAATGAGCAGTTCTTC
cdr3_aa: CATSDSTQIYNEQFF

v_call: TRBV30
j_call: TRBJ2-7
clone_size: many
cdr3_length: 12
d_call: .
cdr3_nt: TGTGCCTGGAGTGTCGAAGAGGGTGAGCAGTACTTC
cdr3_aa: CAWSVEEGEQYF

v_call: TRBV11-2
j_call: TRBJ2-7
clone_size: many
cdr3_length: 18
d_call: .
cdr3_nt: TGTGCCAGCAGCTCTAGAGACCCCCTAGAGGGAAACTGGTACGAGCAGTACTTC
cdr3_aa: CASSSRDPLEGNWYEQYF

v_call: TRBV19
j_call: TRBJ2-7
clone_size: .
cdr3_length: 15
d_call: .
cdr3_nt: TGTGCCAGTAGTATAGATAGGGCAGGGTTAGGCGAGCAGTACTTC
cdr3_aa: CASSIDRAGLGEQYF

v_call: TRBV6-1
j_call: TRBJ1-2
clone_size: few
cdr3_length: 14
d_call: .
cdr3_nt: TGTGCCAGCAGTGAATCCCGAGGGGGCTATGGCTACACCTTC
cdr3_aa: CASSESRGGYGYTF

v_call: TRBV2
j_call: TRBJ2-1
clone_size: many
cdr3_length: 14
d_call: TRBD1
cdr3_nt: TGTGCCAGCAAAAGACAGGGAGTCGAGAATGAGCAGTTCTTC
cdr3_aa: CASKRQGVENEQFF

v_call: TRBV12-3/TRBV12-4
j_call: TRBJ2-3
clone_size: many
cdr3_length: 16
d_call: TRBD2
cdr3_nt: TGTGCCAGCAGTCGACCTCTAGCGGGAGGAACAGATACGCAGTATTTT
cdr3_aa: CASSRPLAGGTDTQYF

v_call: TRBV28
j_call: TRBJ2-2
clone_size: .
cdr3_length: 14
d_call: .
cdr3_nt: TGTGCCAGCAGTCCCATCGGACCGACCCGCGGGCTGTTTTTT
cdr3_aa: CASSPIGPTRGLFF

v_call: TRBV6-1
j_call: TRBJ2-7
clone_size: .
cdr3_length: 11
d_call: .
cdr3_nt: TGTGCCAGCCGGGGGATCGGCGAGCAGTACTTC
cdr3_aa: CASRGIGEQYF

v_call: TRBV27
j_call: TRBJ2-4
clone_size: .
cdr3_length: 17
d_call: TRBD2
cdr3_nt: TGTGCCAGCAGACCTACGACTAGCGGGAAGCTCAAAAACATTCAGTACTTC
cdr3_aa: CASRPTTSGKLKNIQYF

v_call: TRBV6-1
j_call: TRBJ1-3
clone_size: many
cdr3_length: 17
d_call: .
cdr3_nt: TGTGCCAGCACCTATGAATCCGGGCGCCGCTCTGGAAACACCATATATTTT
cdr3_aa: CASTYESGRRSGNTIYF

v_call: TRBV12-3/TRBV12-4
j_call: TRBJ1-2
clone_size: many
cdr3_length: 13
d_call: .
cdr3_nt: TGTGCCAGCAGTTTTCACAGGGAGGGAGGCTACACCTTC
cdr3_aa: CASSFHREGGYTF

v_call: TRBV18
j_call: TRBJ2-7
clone_size: many
cdr3_length: 12
d_call: .
cdr3_nt: TGTGCCAGCAGCCCGGCGTCCTACGAGCAGTACTTC
cdr3_aa: CASSPASYEQYF